These 17 T cell receptor beta chains came from one sample sequenced in a study of T cell clonality in common variable immunodeficiency. The assay was immunoSEQ multiplex PCR, and TCRdb's table has in-frame clones only and misses some. The sample is made up of tens of thousands of clones, none counted only once. The material sequenced was peripheral blood mononuclear cells. The receptors were gathered from a person aged 18-70 years in good health.

This clone was counted only a few times. The read terminates 3 residues ahead of where the CDR3 ends, so the germline J gene completes it. The chain employs TRBV19 and TRBJ2-3; 14 bases line up with TRBD2. The germline CDR1 and CDR2 sequences are LNHDA and SQIVND (reference sequence). The CDR3 is made up of 17 amino acids. Partial CDR3 DNA: TGTGCCAGTAGTACGTTAGGACTAGCGGGGGGTAGGAAGACG. It codes for CASSTLGLAGGRKT. In full, the CDR3 is CASSTLGLAGGRKTQYF.

As to this clone: With the read ending 3 residues before the CDR3 end, the germline J gene is used to fill in that end. This chain connects TRBV19 to TRBJ2-7; 9 bases agree with TRBD2. The germline V gene encodes CDR1 LNHDA and CDR2 SQIVND (reference sequence). The CDR3 contains 16 residues. J was trimmed by 6 bases and V by 7 bases; bases with no gene match: 16. The CDR3 DNA, read in part, is TGTGCCAGTATCGGGACTAGCCGCGGTCTGAGGGGCGAG. Amino acid sequence: CASIGTSRGLRGE. The whole CDR3 protein reads CASIGTSRGLRGEQYF. The whole variable domain, remainder taken from reference TRBV19 and TRBJ2-7, is DGGITQSPKYLFRKEGQNVTLSCEQNLNHDAMYWYRQDPGQGLRLIYYSQIVNDFQKGDIAEGYSVSREKKESFPLTVTSAQKNPTAFYLCASIGTSRGLRGEQYFGPGTRLTVT.

This clone was recorded at least ten times. The read falls 3 residues short of the CDR3 end, and the missing part is taken from the germline J gene. V usage is TRBV7-9 and J usage is TRBJ2-7; D not certain. Germline-derived CDR1 and CDR2 are SEHNR and FQNEAQ (reference sequence). The CDR3 is made up of 12 amino acids. V lost 2 bases to trimming and J lost 5 bases, with 7 bases between them. The CDR3 bases that were read are TGTGCCAGCAGCTTACATTCCCACGAG. It is translated as CASSLHSHE. The complete CDR3 reads CASSLHSHEQYF.

This clone was detected ten times or more. The read falls 3 residues short of the CDR3 end, and the missing part is taken from the germline J gene. The chain recombines TRBV5-6 with TRBJ2-1, with 10 positions matching TRBD1. Trimming at V came to 5 bases and at J to 6 bases, leaving 8 bases not matched to a gene. Germline CDR1 and CDR2: SGHDT and YYEEEE. The CDR3 consists of 15 residues. CDR3 DNA, as far as it was read: TGTGCCAGCAGGAACCGGGACAGGGGAGGCAATGAG. Its translation: CASRNRDRGGNE. The full CDR3 reads CASRNRDRGGNEQFF.

In the case of this clone: The read ends 3 residues shy of where the CDR3 ends; the end is completed using the germline J gene. The chain is built from TRBV5-8 and TRBJ2-7, with 9 bases lining up with TRBD2. This CDR3 contains 14 residues. V gave up 4 bases and J gave up 6 bases; unmatched junction bases: 8. The germline V gene encodes CDR1 SGHTS and CDR2 YDEGEE. The CDR3 sequence is CASSHGIAGVEQYF. CDR3 bases read: TGTGCCAGCAGCCACGGAATAGCGGGGGTCGAG.

The table lists this clone with many counts. The read comes to an end 3 residues before the CDR3 does, leaving the germline J gene to fill in the end. The chain uses TRBV20-1 and TRBJ2-5; 7 positions match TRBD1. CDR1 is DFQATT and CDR2 is SNEGSKA in the germline V gene (reference sequence). V gave up 4 bases and J gave up 0 bases; unmatched junction bases: 8. This CDR3 region has 15 residues. CDR3 protein: CSATGAGGNQETQYF. CDR3 DNA (partial): TGCAGTGCTACTGGGGCAGGGGGAAACCAAGAGACC.

This clone was observed many times. The CDR3 end falls 3 residues outside the read, so it is completed with the germline J gene. The chain recombines TRBV11-2 with TRBJ2-5; D gene unclear. In germline, CDR1 is SGHAT, CDR2 FQNNGV. This CDR3 is 15 amino acids long. The V gene lost 7 bases and the J gene lost 1 base, with 16 bases spanning the gap. The sequenced CDR3 bases are TGTGCCAGCAACCATTGGAGCGCGATCCAAGAGACC. Translating it yields CASNHWSAIQET. From start to end, the CDR3 is CASNHWSAIQETQYF. Based on the CDR3 plus reference TRBV11-2 and TRBJ2-5, the full variable domain is EAGVAQSPRYKIIEKRQSVAFWCNPISGHATLYWYQQILGQGPKLLIQFQNNGVVDDSQLPKDRFSAERLKGVDSTLKIQPAKLEDSAVYLCASNHWSAIQETQYFGPGTRLLVL.

This clone was seen repeatedly, ten times or more. The read halts 3 residues ahead of the CDR3 end, with the missing end drawn from the germline J gene. The chain combines TRBV7-2 with TRBJ2-3; D is unclear. V was trimmed by 2 bases and J by 2 bases, leaving 8 bases between them. The CDR3 covers 14 residues. Germline lookup yields CDR1 SGHTA and CDR2 FQGNSA. CDR3 in amino acids: CASSLTKDTDTQYF. The CDR3 DNA, read in part, is TGTGCCAGCAGCTTAACTAAGGACACAGATACG.

There are a few counts of this clone. The CDR3 is cut off 3 residues early in the read; its end comes from the germline J gene. The V gene is TRBV7-2, the J gene TRBJ1-2; D is unresolved. The CDR3 covers 14 residues. Germline-derived CDR1 and CDR2 are SGHTA and FQGNSA. The CDR3 here is CASSLRLVGNDYTF. CDR3 DNA, as far as it was read: TGTGCCAGCAGCTTAAGACTCGTTGGTAATGAC. The variable domain in full, with the rest retrieved from reference TRBV7-2 and TRBJ1-2, is GAGVSQSPSNKVTEKGKDVELRCDPISGHTALYWYRQSLGQGLEFLIYFQGNSAPDKSGLPSDRFSAERTGGSVSTLTIQRTQQEDSAVYLCASSLRLVGNDYTFGSGTRLTVV.

The table lists this clone with many counts. The missing CDR3 end, 3 residues past where the read stops, is filled in from the germline J gene. The V and J genes are TRBV7-2 and TRBJ1-1, with 7 bases that match TRBD1. Per germline, CDR1 SGHTA and CDR2 FQGNSA. Unmatched junction bases numbered 6, after V lost 0 bases and J lost 5 bases. This CDR3 is 15 amino acids long. CDR3 DNA (partial): TGTGCCAGCAGCTTAGCGCAAGGGGGCGGGACTGAA. It specifies CASSLAQGGGTE. The CDR3 in its entirety is CASSLAQGGGTEAFF.

This clone has a count of ten or more. The CDR3 goes on 3 residues after the read ends, and that part is filled in from the germline J gene. The chain carries TRBV7-2 and TRBJ1-4, with TRBD1 matching over 7 bases. The V and J ends lost 4 bases and 3 bases, in that order; junction bases with no gene match: 5. Germline CDR1 is SGHTA and CDR2 is FQGNSA. The CDR3 has 15 amino acids. CDR3 DNA (partial): TGTGCCAGCAGCTCGACAGGGAGGGCTAATGAAAAA. This codes for CASSSTGRANEK. Given in full, the CDR3 is CASSSTGRANEKLFF.

This clone occurred many times. The read ends 3 residues shy of where the CDR3 ends; the end is completed using the germline J gene. The rearrangement uses TRBV5-5 and TRBJ1-5; D possibly corresponds to TRBD1 (6 bases). In germline, CDR1 is SGHKS, CDR2 YYEKEE (reference sequence). V was cut by 0 bases and J by 6 bases, with 13 bases left in between. This CDR3 contains 15 residues. CDR3: CASSLAPQGSQPQHF. The sequenced part of the CDR3 DNA is TGTGCCAGCAGCTTGGCCCCCCAGGGGAGTCAGCCC.

This clone has a count of ten or more. Read sequence stops 3 residues before the CDR3 end, and the germline J gene provides the missing end. This chain connects TRBV6-2 or TRBV6-3 to TRBJ1-6; 7 nucleotides align to TRBD1. V lost 6 bases and J lost 9; bases outside the gene matches: 8. Germline lookup yields CDR1 MNHEY and CDR2 SVGEGT. This CDR3 has 14 residues. The CDR3 spells CASSPQGTISPLHF. The covered CDR3 bases are TGTGCCAGCAGCCCACAGGGGACGATTTCACCC.

This clone was counted at least ten times. The read ends 3 residues early relative to the CDR3; the germline J gene fills the gap. The chain has TRBV18 and TRBJ1-5, with 8 bases identical to TRBD1. V dropped 3 bases and J dropped 0; count of bases not matched to a gene: 7. In germline, CDR1 is KGHSH, CDR2 LQKENI. This CDR3 is built from 17 residues. The CDR3: CASSPLPGQGSNQPQHF. The DNA read from the CDR3 is TGTGCCAGCTCACCTCTCCCCGGACAGGGTAGCAATCAGCCC.

This clone has a count of ten or more. From the germline J gene comes the end of the CDR3, since the read stops 3 residues before it. The chain uses TRBV19 and TRBJ1-2; 7 bases are shared with TRBD1. The CDR3 runs to 11 residues. Germline V lookup: CDR1 LNHDA, CDR2 SQIVND (reference sequence). V lost 6 bases and J lost 7; bases outside the gene matches: 2. The CDR3 here is CASRTGFGYTF. The DNA read from the CDR3 is TGTGCCAGTAGGACAGGGTTTGGC. Full variable domain (outside the CDR3, taken from reference TRBV19 and TRBJ1-2): DGGITQSPKYLFRKEGQNVTLSCEQNLNHDAMYWYRQDPGQGLRLIYYSQIVNDFQKGDIAEGYSVSREKKESFPLTVTSAQKNPTAFYLCASRTGFGYTFGSGTRLTVV.

This clone was counted many times. The read is 3 residues too short to cover the CDR3 end, so that end is filled in from the germline J gene. This chain links TRBV11-2 with TRBJ1-1; TRBD1 is a possible D gene (5 bases). Germline-derived CDR1 and CDR2 are SGHAT and FQNNGV. The CDR3 length is 15 residues. The V and J ends lost 4 bases and 1 base respectively, with 13 bases between them. CDR3 DNA, as far as it was read: TGTGCCAGCAGCTCCTGGACGGGGGGGAACACTGAA. Protein sequence: CASSSWTGGNTE. The CDR3 in its entirety is CASSSWTGGNTEAFF.

This clone was seen repeatedly, ten times or more. CDR3 loop: CASSRTRTDTQYF. The DNA read from the CDR3 is TGTGCCAGCAGTCGGACTAGAACAGATACG. The J gene is TRBJ2-3, the V gene TRBV2; 7 bases are a match to TRBD2. Read data end 3 residues before the CDR3 end; the end is taken from the germline J gene. V trimming: 5 bases; J trimming: 3 bases; junction bases outside the gene matches: 2. CDR1 and CDR2 (germline): SNHLY, FYNNEI. The CDR3 has 13 amino acids.